Presented here are 16 T cell receptor beta chains from one specimen sequenced in a study of T cell clonotyping in hematopoietic cell transplantation. Clones were sequenced by immunoSEQ multiplex PCR, and TCRdb holds only the in-frame ones, with some missing. This table holds some 9,400 clones, about 90% found once. Noted time point: recipient sample about 28 days before transplant, after cytoreduction. The specimen was peripheral blood mononuclear cells, collected before stem cell transplant. The receptor set was obtained from a woman in her fifties or sixties with acute myeloid leukemia. Some clones in this sample may be carry-over from other donors' samples.

J is TRBJ2-7 and V is TRBV14; possibly TRBD1 for D (6 bases). Germline assignment: CDR1 SGHDN and CDR2 FVKESK. CDR3 length: 15 residues. Trimming took 1 base from V and 2 from J, leaving 12 bases between them. In nucleotides, the CDR3 is TGTGCCAGCAGCCAAGTGACAGGTCCACCCTACGAGCAGTACTTC. As protein: CASSQVTGPPYEQYF. Together with reference TRBV14 and TRBJ2-7, the CDR3 gives the full variable domain: EAGVTQFPSHSVIEKGQTVTLRCDPISGHDNLYWYRRVMGKEIKFLLHFVKESKQDESGMPNNRFLAERTGGTYSTLKVQPAELEDSGVYFCASSQVTGPPYEQYFGPGTRLTVT.

The gene calls are TRBV5-1 and TRBJ2-2; the D gene is possibly TRBD2 (6 bases). CDR3 size: 17 residues. With 4 bases removed from V and 4 bases from J, the gap between germline ends came to 20 bases. Per the germline V gene, CDR1 is SGHRS and CDR2 is YFSETQ. In DNA form, the CDR3 reads TGCGCCAGCAGCCCGGGACTTTTTTTAAGCCCCACCGGGGAGCTGTTTTTT. It codes for CASSPGLFLSPTGELFF.

V usage is TRBV28 and J usage is TRBJ1-1; D unclear. CDR3 length: 11 residues. Germline assignment: CDR1 MDHEN and CDR2 SYDVKM. V was cut by 4 bases and J by 1 base, with 1 base left in between. CDR3 sequence (DNA): TGTGCCAGCAGTTGGAACACTGAAGCTTTCTTT. This codes for CASSWNTEAFF.

V gene TRBV30 combines with J gene TRBJ2-6; D possibly corresponds to TRBD1 (5 bases). The CDR3 runs to 17 residues. Germline lookup yields CDR1 GTSNPN and CDR2 SVGIG (reference sequence). Trimming removed 0 bases at V and 4 bases at J, with 16 bases between. The DNA of the CDR3 is TGTGCCTGGAGTGTAACAGGTACCTCGATAGGGGCCAACGTCCTGACTTTC. Translating it yields CAWSVTGTSIGANVLTF. Full variable domain (rest looked up from reference TRBV30 and TRBJ2-6): SQTIHQWPATLVQPVGSPLSLECTVEGTSNPNLYWYRQAAGRGLQLLFYSVGIGQISSEVPQNLSASRPQDRQFILSSKKLLLSDSGFYLCAWSVTGTSIGANVLTFGAGSRLTVL.

The rearrangement joins TRBV27 to TRBJ2-1; D remains ambiguous. Germline-derived CDR1 and CDR2 are MNHEY and SMNVEV (reference sequence). The CDR3 has 13 residues. The germline V and J ends were trimmed by 3 bases and 6 bases, with 9 bases remaining between them. The CDR3 sequence: CASSFGISNEQFF. The CDR3, as DNA: TGTGCCAGCAGTTTCGGTATATCCAATGAGCAGTTCTTC.

The chain couples TRBV30 to TRBJ1-2; D possibly corresponds to TRBD1 (5 bases). The CDR3 spans 14 residues. Germline V lookup: CDR1 GTSNPN, CDR2 SVGIG (reference sequence). V lost 7 bases, J lost 13 bases, and 28 bases lay in between. CDR3 amino acids: CASPVAGTANVCTF. The CDR3 nucleotides read TGTGCCTCGCCGGTCGCCGGGACCGCCAACGTCTGCACCTTC.

The chain joins TRBV19 to TRBJ2-7; no reliable D call. Germline CDR1 reads LNHDA; CDR2 reads SQIVND (reference sequence). V was clipped by 3 bases and J by 7 bases, with 13 bases between them. The CDR3 extends over 13 amino acids. This CDR3 reads CASSINQVGEQYF. The CDR3 DNA reads as TGTGCCAGTAGTATTAACCAGGTGGGGGAGCAGTACTTC.

This chain connects TRBV10-2 to TRBJ2-3, with D tentatively TRBD1 or TRBD2 (5 bases each). This CDR3 comprises 18 residues. V dropped 2 bases and J dropped 1 base, with 19 bases sitting between them. Germline CDR1 reads WSHSY; CDR2 reads SAAADI. The CDR3 nucleotides are TGCGCCAGCAGTGAGCTAGGGACGGCACAAGACGGCACAGATACGCAGTATTTT. Amino acids: CASSELGTAQDGTDTQYF.

The chain couples TRBV7-3 to TRBJ2-1; D is ambiguous. V lost 3 bases and J 3 bases, leaving 6 bases between the germline ends. Germline CDR1 and CDR2: SGHTA and FQGTGA. The CDR3 has 13 amino acids. In DNA form, the CDR3 reads TGTGCCAGCAGCTTGGGCGACTACAATGAGCAGTTCTTC. This codes for CASSLGDYNEQFF.

The chain's CDR3 is CATSRRTSGIPNEQFF. CDR3 DNA sequence: TGTGCCACCAGCAGAAGGACTAGCGGGATTCCTAATGAGCAGTTCTTC. The genes are TRBV15 and TRBJ2-1; 12 bases align to TRBD2. Germline lookup yields CDR1 LNHNV and CDR2 YYDKDF (reference sequence). V was clipped by 2 bases and J by 7 bases; unmatched bases: 6. This CDR3 comprises 16 residues.

The chain recombines TRBV7-9 with TRBJ2-7; D not certain. Germline-derived CDR1 and CDR2 are SEHNR and FQNEAQ (reference sequence). Trimming left V 1 base short and J 3 bases short, with 16 bases between. The CDR3 covers 16 residues. The CDR3 protein is CASSLGRSGPIYEQYF. CDR3 sequence (DNA): TGTGCCAGCAGCTTAGGTCGGTCAGGTCCGATCTACGAGCAGTACTTC.

The chain links TRBV27 to TRBJ1-1; a weak D match, TRBD1 (5 bases). V was clipped by 3 bases and J by 1 base, with 18 bases between them. Germline V lookup: CDR1 MNHEY, CDR2 SMNVEV (reference sequence). This CDR3 contains 17 residues. CDR3 DNA sequence: TGTGCCAGCAGTTTTGTTCGGCAGGGCTTGGCGAACACTGAAGCTTTCTTT. Residues: CASSFVRQGLANTEAFF.

The gene calls are TRBV19 and TRBJ1-5; 7 bases line up with TRBD1. The trim removed 3 bases at V and 4 bases at J, leaving 3 bases unmatched. CDR3 length equals 14 residues. Germline-derived CDR1 and CDR2 are LNHDA and SQIVND (reference sequence). This CDR3 is CASSITGANQPQHF. The DNA for the CDR3 is TGTGCCAGTAGTATCACAGGGGCAAATCAGCCCCAGCATTTT.

This chain links TRBV9 with TRBJ2-1; D unclear. CDR1 is SGDLS and CDR2 is YYNGEE in the germline V gene. V was trimmed by 0 bases and J by 1 base, leaving 5 bases between them. The CDR3 has 14 residues. Here the CDR3 DNA reads TGTGCCAGCAGCGTAGTCTCTTCCTACAATGAGCAGTTCTTC. Translated, it gives CASSVVSSYNEQFF.

CDR3 amino acids: CASSLPLAGADTGELFF. CDR3 coding DNA: TGCGCCAGCAGCTTACCGCTAGCGGGAGCGGACACCGGGGAGCTGTTTTTT. The chain uses TRBV5-1 and TRBJ2-2; TRBD2 aligns across 10 bases. The CDR3 spans 17 residues. V gave up 2 bases and J gave up 3 bases; unmatched junction bases: 7. Germline CDR1 is SGHRS and CDR2 is YFSETQ.

The chain carries TRBV2 and TRBJ2-7; no firm D call. CDR3 length: 14 amino acids. V gave up 4 bases and J gave up 3 bases, with 13 bases separating them. Germline CDR1 reads SNHLY; CDR2 reads FYNNEI. Here the CDR3 DNA reads TGTGCCAGCAGTGGTGCTGGAGTCTACTACGAGCAGTACTTC. Translated, it gives CASSGAGVYYEQYF.